This paragraph reports one T cell receptor (beta chain). The data were obtained in a study of blood T cell repertoires in COVID-19. On the study more broadly: Researchers got acute and convalescent COVID-19 samples from the United States, Italy and Spain.

Method: immunoSEQ multiplex PCR; TCRdb's copy keeps in-frame clones and lacks some. The table records about 200,000 clones, roughly 82% of them present only once. Germline CDR1 reads SEHNR; CDR2 reads FQNEAQ (reference sequence). This CDR3 region has 11 residues. With 5 bases removed from V and 6 bases from J, the gap between germline ends came to 6 bases. The sequence came from a man aged 35 to 55 with acute COVID-19. Sequencing used PBMCs or T cells enriched from blood (not recorded which). The V and J genes are TRBV7-9 and TRBJ2-3; D remains unclear. As DNA, the CDR3 is TGTGCCAGCAGCCCCCGGGATACGCAGTATTTT. It translates to CASSPRDTQYF.